This passage covers 19 T cell receptor beta chains from one sample sequenced in a study of metastatic and nonmetastatic thyroid tumors. Through MiXCR, TCRdb re-clonotyped the PCR reads. The repertoire has approximately 20,000 clones, 10% to 15% of them found once; the top ten carry approximately 25%. Thyroid surgery had not been preceded by any treatment in any patient. Sequenced sample: blood. Receptor source: a female donor with papillary thyroid cancer or a benign thyroid nodule (not recorded which). Some clones in this sample may be carry-over from other donors' samples.

This clone was recorded a few times. The chain joins TRBV6-1 to TRBJ2-1; 15 bases fit TRBD2. V dropped 6 bases and J dropped 6; count of bases not matched to a gene: 6. This CDR3 region has 16 residues. Germline assignment: CDR1 MNHNS and CDR2 SASEGT. CDR3 DNA: TGTGCCAGCAGCCCCTGGACTAGCGGGGGGGCCAATGAGCAGTTCTTC. Amino acids: CASSPWTSGGANEQFF.

DNA for the CDR3: TGTGCCAGCAGTGAAGCCGGTGACAGGGGGCTTCAAGGCTACACCTTC. Protein product: CASSEAGDRGLQGYTF. The gene calls are TRBV2 and TRBJ1-2, with 10 bases identical to TRBD1. V lost 0 bases to trimming and J lost 8 bases; unmatched junction nucleotides: 9. CDR3 length: 16 amino acids. CDR1 is SNHLY, CDR2 FYNNEI, per germline.

This clone was seen many times. Other nucleotide sequences in the sample specify the same CDR3. V is TRBV4-3 and J is TRBJ1-2; D remains unclear. The ends were cut back, 0 bases at V and 0 bases at J, with 8 bases in the middle. Germline CDR1 and CDR2: LGHNA and YSLEER. This CDR3 is built from 15 residues. For the CDR3, the DNA is TGCGCCAGCAGCCAAGATCGGGTGGCTAACTATGGCTACACCTTC. Translating gives CASSQDRVANYGYTF.

The chain joins TRBV4-2 to TRBJ2-3; maybe TRBD2 (6 bases). The ends were cut back, 6 bases at V and 5 bases at J, with 21 bases in the middle. The CDR3 contains 16 residues. The germline V gene has CDR1 LGHNA and CDR2 YNFKEQ. CDR3 residues: CASSPDGGIPRDTQYF. The CDR3 DNA reads TGTGCCAGCAGTCCCGACGGCGGGATTCCACGAGATACGCAGTATTTT.

This clone was counted many times. The chain combines TRBV2 with TRBJ1-1, with D unclear. The V and J ends lost 7 bases and 1 base respectively, with 7 bases between them. Germline V gene sequence: CDR1 SNHLY, CDR2 FYNNEI. CDR3 size: 12 residues. Here the CDR3 DNA reads TGTGCCAGCACGAGGGCGAACACTGAAGCTTTCTTT. Protein product: CASTRANTEAFF.

This clone occurred many times. This rearrangement joins TRBV6-2 or TRBV6-3 to TRBJ2-1, with 11 bases matching TRBD2. Trimming cost V 2 bases and J 4 bases; bases outside gene matches: 1. The germline gives CDR1 MNHEY, CDR2 SVGEGT. The CDR3 extends over 15 amino acids. In nucleotides, the CDR3 is TGTGCCAGCAGTTACGGGACTAGCGGATACAATGAGCAGTTCTTC. Protein product: CASSYGTSGYNEQFF.

At least ten counts were recorded for this clone. The V and J genes are TRBV19 and TRBJ1-6; 10 nucleotides match TRBD1. CDR1 and CDR2 from the germline V gene are LNHDA and SQIVND (reference sequence). J gave up 6 bases and V 0 bases, and 2 bases lay outside the gene matches. The CDR3 is 16 residues long. CDR3 sequence (DNA): TGTGCCAGTAGTATAGAGGACAGGGGGTTTAATTCACCCCTCCACTTT. Amino acids: CASSIEDRGFNSPLHF. Looking up the rest from reference TRBV19 and TRBJ1-6 gives the full variable domain: DGGITQSPKYLFRKEGQNVTLSCEQNLNHDAMYWYRQDPGQGLRLIYYSQIVNDFQKGDIAEGYSVSREKKESFPLTVTSAQKNPTAFYLCASSIEDRGFNSPLHFGNGTRLTVT.

The sample holds a few counts of this clone. A much larger clone differs from this one at a single base, so this may be a read error. The chain couples TRBV11-2 to TRBJ2-7, with a tentative D call TRBD2 (5 bases). Looked up from germline, CDR1 is SGHAT and CDR2 is FQNNGV. The CDR3 length is 15 residues. Deletions cut 0 bases from V and 2 bases from J, with 11 bases between. CDR3 nucleotide sequence: TGTGCCAGCAGCTTAGAGGCGGACTCCCCCTACGAGCAGTACTTC. Protein product: CASSLEADSPYEQYF. Using reference TRBV11-2 and TRBJ2-7 for the parts outside the CDR3, the full variable domain is EAGVAQSPRYKIIEKRQSVAFWCNPISGHATLYWYQQILGQGPKLLIQFQNNGVVDDSQLPKDRFSAERLKGVDSTLKIQPAKLEDSAVYLCASSLEADSPYEQYFGPGTRLTVT.

As to this clone: The junction does not match germline at one end; this may be a read error. The chain combines TRBV6-5 with TRBJ1-2; 7 bases match TRBD1. This CDR3 has 15 amino acids. Looked up from germline, CDR1 is MNHEY and CDR2 is SVGAGI. CDR3 DNA: TGTGCCAGCAGTACCGAATACAGGGGCTCTTACGGGTACCCCTTC. Its translation is CASSTEYRGSYGYPF.

This clone came up many times. J is TRBJ1-1 and V is TRBV28, with TRBD1 matching 10 bases. With V trimmed by 5 bases and J by 12 bases, 6 bases remained unmatched. CDR1 and CDR2 (germline): MDHEN, SYDVKM. This CDR3 region has 12 residues. Here the CDR3 reads CASSPRDRGTFF. The CDR3 bases are TGTGCCAGCAGTCCACGGGACAGGGGTACTTTCTTT.

About this clone itself: With a much larger clone just one base away, this may be a read error. The chain links TRBV9 to TRBJ2-1, with D perhaps TRBD1 (6 bases). Trimming stripped 4 bases from V and 10 bases from J, with 18 bases between. Per the germline V gene, CDR1 is SGDLS and CDR2 is YYNGEE. The CDR3 loop spans 14 amino acids. This chain's CDR3 is CASSIAGTCGEQFF. The CDR3 DNA reads TGTGCCAGCAGCATAGCCGGGACATGCGGGGAGCAGTTCTTC. The variable domain in full, with the rest retrieved from reference TRBV9 and TRBJ2-1, is DSGVTQTPKHLITATGQRVTLRCSPRSGDLSVYWYQQSLDQGLQFLIQYYNGEERAKGNILERFSAQQFPDLHSELNLSSLELGDSALYFCASSIAGTCGEQFFGPGTRLTVL.

In its sample, this clone was seen many times. V and J are TRBV20-1 and TRBJ1-4; the D is unclear. The CDR3 consists of 11 residues. V was clipped by 5 bases and J by 0 bases, with 1 base between them. Germline V gives CDR1 DFQATT, CDR2 SNEGSKA (reference sequence). CDR3 loop: CSAATNEKLFF. CDR3 bases: TGCAGTGCTGCAACTAATGAAAAACTGTTTTTT.

In its sample, this clone was seen many times. This chain uses TRBV20-1 with TRBJ1-1, with 9 positions matching TRBD1. Germline lookup yields CDR1 DFQATT and CDR2 SNEGSKA (reference sequence). The CDR3 sequence is 15 residues long. The CDR3 loop reads CSLGQGPQLDTEAFF. CDR3 DNA sequence: TGCAGCCTGGGACAGGGTCCGCAGTTGGACACTGAAGCTTTCTTT.

This clone showed up many times. This chain links TRBV19 with TRBJ1-1, with TRBD1 matching over 9 bases. Germline-derived CDR1 and CDR2 are LNHDA and SQIVND (reference sequence). With V trimmed by 5 bases and J by 11 bases, 3 bases remained unmatched. The CDR3 sequence is 11 residues long. The CDR3 loop is CASSWTGDAFF. CDR3 nucleotides: TGTGCCAGTAGTTGGACAGGGGATGCTTTCTTT.

In this sample, this clone turned up many times. The chain has TRBV10-3 and TRBJ1-5; 8 bases line up with TRBD1. V lost 7 bases to trimming and J lost 6 bases; unmatched junction nucleotides: 5. Germline CDR1 is ENHRY and CDR2 is SYGVKD. The CDR3 has 13 amino acids. The DNA for the CDR3 is TGTGCCATCAAGCAGGGGGCCGGTCAGCCCCAGCATTTT. The encoded protein is CAIKQGAGQPQHF.

The V gene is TRBV27, the J gene TRBJ1-6, with 9 bases that match TRBD1. The CDR3 has 15 residues. Germline V lookup: CDR1 MNHEY, CDR2 SMNVEV (reference sequence). J was trimmed by 7 bases and V by 6 bases; bases with no gene match: 7. The CDR3 DNA reads as TGTGCCAGCAGGTTACAGGGGGCTGGAAATTCACCCCTCCACTTT. It yields the protein CASRLQGAGNSPLHF.

This clone was picked up many times. The rearrangement links TRBV5-1 to TRBJ1-1; D gene uncertain. The CDR3 extends over 17 amino acids. Germline lookup yields CDR1 SGHRS and CDR2 YFSETQ. With 5 bases removed from V and 3 bases from J, the gap between germline ends came to 23 bases. CDR3 DNA: TGCGCCAGCAGTTGGGATTCGAGGGCATCGAGATACACTGAAGCTTTCTTT. Its translation is CASSWDSRASRYTEAFF. The full variable domain, in which reference TRBV5-1 and TRBJ1-1 provide the parts outside the CDR3, is KAGVTQTPRYLIKTRGQQVTLSCSPISGHRSVSWYQQTPGQGLQFLFEYFSETQRNKGNFPGRFSGRQFSNSRSEMNVSTLELGDSALYLCASSWDSRASRYTEAFFGQGTRLTVV.

There are many counts of this clone. The chain employs TRBV20-1 and TRBJ1-2; 9 bases agree with TRBD1. Germline-derived CDR1 and CDR2 are DFQATT and SNEGSKA (reference sequence). V shed 8 bases, J shed 1 base, and the junction held 5 bases outside the gene matches. CDR3 length: 13 amino acids. CDR3 sequence reads: CSTTGGVNYGYTF. CDR3 DNA: TGCAGTACTACAGGGGGCGTTAACTATGGCTACACCTTC.

As to this clone: This could be a read error, since a much larger clone is one nucleotide away. Other DNA sequences of this sample code for an identical CDR3. The chain employs TRBV30 and TRBJ1-5; TRBD1 agrees at 7 bases. The CDR3 has 13 amino acids. Per the germline V gene, CDR1 is GTSNPN and CDR2 is SVGIG (reference sequence). Losses at the gene ends were 0 bases for V and 4 bases for J; bases not matched to a gene: 0. For the CDR3, the DNA is TGTGCCTGGAGTGTACAGGGGAATCAGCCCCAGCATTTT. Residues: CAWSVQGNQPQHF.